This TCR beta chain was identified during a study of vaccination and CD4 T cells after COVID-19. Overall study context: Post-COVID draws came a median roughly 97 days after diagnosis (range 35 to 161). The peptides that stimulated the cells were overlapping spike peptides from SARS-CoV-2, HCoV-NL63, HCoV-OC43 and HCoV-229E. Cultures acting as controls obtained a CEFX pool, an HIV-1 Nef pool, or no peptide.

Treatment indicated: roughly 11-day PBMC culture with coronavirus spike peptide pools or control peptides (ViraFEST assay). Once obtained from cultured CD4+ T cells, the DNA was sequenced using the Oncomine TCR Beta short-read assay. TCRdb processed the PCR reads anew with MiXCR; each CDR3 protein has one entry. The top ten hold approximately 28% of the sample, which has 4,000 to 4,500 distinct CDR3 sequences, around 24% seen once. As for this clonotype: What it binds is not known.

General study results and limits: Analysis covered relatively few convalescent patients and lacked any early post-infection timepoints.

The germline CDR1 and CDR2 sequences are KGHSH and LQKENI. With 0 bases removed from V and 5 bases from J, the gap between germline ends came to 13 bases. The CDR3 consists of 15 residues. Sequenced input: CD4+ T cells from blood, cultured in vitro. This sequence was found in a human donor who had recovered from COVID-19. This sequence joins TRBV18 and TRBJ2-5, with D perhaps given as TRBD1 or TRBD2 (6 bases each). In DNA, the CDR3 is TGTGCCAGCTCACCACCTCCCGGGGGCGGGGAGACCCAGTACTTC. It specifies CASSPPPGGGETQYF.